Included here is one T cell receptor (beta chain) sequence, with context. The antigen remains unidentified. Clones were read by immunoSEQ multiplex PCR, and TCRdb kept only the in-frame ones, dropping some. The table includes over 150,000 clones, 90% to 95% detected once. The sample belongs to a study of T cell responses to AZD1222 COVID-19 vaccine. Findings and caveats of the study: Donors were mostly white British, more females; clonal diversity possibly underestimated. The repertoires were collected only after the peak T cell response. Nearly half of spike-specific TCRs reportedly target variant regions that are unmutated in the B.1.351 and B.1.1.7 variants. Spike-specific TCR depth and breadth grew after two AZD1222 doses.

Sequencing used peripheral blood, obtained 28 days after the second dose of the MenACWY control vaccine. The receptor was isolated from an adult who received the MenACWY meningococcal vaccine as a control.

DNA of the CDR3: TGTGCCAGCAGCCAAGATAGACAGGGAGCATCACCCCTCCACTTT. It specifies CASSQDRQGASPLHF. The chain employs TRBV4-2 and TRBJ1-6; 7 bases fit TRBD1. The CDR3 is 15 amino acids. CDR1 and CDR2 from the germline V gene are LGHNA and YNFKEQ. The V and J ends lost 0 bases and 10 bases, in that order; junction bases with no gene match: 6.